The 8 T cell receptor beta chains presented below share a single source sample, sequenced in a study of radiation and T cells in renal cell carcinoma. The assay was immunoSEQ multiplex PCR, and TCRdb's table has in-frame clones only and misses some. The sample has some 100,000 clones, 82% seen once; the top ten hold almost 6.5%. Time point noted: baseline pretreatment blood. The treatment is: 15 Gy SBRT to primary tumor, nephrectomy 4 weeks later. The sample consisted of blood, taken from a patient whose treatment included radiotherapy and nephrectomy. The receptors shown here come from a man aged 60 to 69 with renal cell carcinoma.

The genes are TRBV6-5 and TRBJ2-7; the D gene is possibly TRBD1 (6 bases). There are 15 residues in the CDR3. V lost 2 bases, J lost 3 bases, and 14 bases lay in between. From germline, CDR1 is MNHEY and CDR2 SVGAGI. CDR3 in DNA: TGTGCCAGCAGTTACAACCCGGGACACCACTACGAGCAGTACTTC. It codes for CASSYNPGHHYEQYF.

The chain has TRBV9 and TRBJ2-7, with TRBD2 matching 11 bases. CDR1 and CDR2 (germline): SGDLS, YYNGEE. V lost 8 bases to trimming and J lost 0 bases; unmatched junction nucleotides: 10. CDR3 length: 16 residues. CDR3 nucleotides: TGTGCCAGAGGGAGGACTAGCGGGTTTTGCTCCTACGAGCAGTACTTC. Protein product: CARGRTSGFCSYEQYF.

This chain connects TRBV4-1 to TRBJ2-1; 10 bases map to TRBD2. The CDR3 is 17 amino acids. Trimming at V came to 0 bases and at J to 3 bases, leaving 5 bases not matched to a gene. CDR1 MGHRA and CDR2 YSYEKL come from the germline V gene. CDR3 bases: TGCGCCAGCAGCCAAGATCCTAGCGGGAGTTACTACAATGAGCAGTTCTTC. Translation: CASSQDPSGSYYNEQFF.

This clone was seen a few times. The chain recombines TRBV6-1 with TRBJ2-3; TRBD2 aligns across 11 bases. This CDR3 comprises 15 residues. Germline CDR1 MNHNS, CDR2 SASEGT. The V and J ends lost 2 bases and 5 bases, in that order; junction bases with no gene match: 3. The CDR3 loop reads CASSELLAGEDTQYF. Written as DNA, the CDR3 is TGTGCCAGCAGTGAATTACTAGCGGGAGAAGATACGCAGTATTTT.

This clone was seen a few times. The rearrangement joins TRBV5-6 to TRBJ1-1; D ambiguous. Germline CDR1 and CDR2: SGHDT and YYEEEE. The CDR3 runs 15 residues. V lost 0 bases, J lost 4 bases, and 13 bases lay in between. The CDR3: CASSLARGLVTEAFF. The CDR3 DNA reads TGTGCCAGCAGCTTGGCCAGAGGACTGGTCACTGAAGCTTTCTTT.

The chain joins TRBV7-2 to TRBJ1-1; weak D call: TRBD1 (5 bases). This CDR3 comprises 18 residues. Per germline, CDR1 SGHTA and CDR2 FQGNSA. Trimming stripped 1 base from V and 1 base from J, with 19 bases between. CDR3 nucleotides: TGTGCCAGCAGCTTAGTGACCGGGGCCCTAACGAGGAACACTGAAGCTTTCTTT. Translated, it gives CASSLVTGALTRNTEAFF.

This chain links TRBV19 with TRBJ2-7; TRBD1 might be the D (6 bases). The V end was cut by 2 bases, the J end by 1 base, with 12 bases between. The CDR3 runs 15 residues. CDR1 LNHDA and CDR2 SQIVND come from the germline V gene (reference sequence). CDR3 residues: CASSIISGDSYEQYF. In nucleotides, the CDR3 is TGTGCCAGTAGTATAATTTCAGGGGATTCCTACGAGCAGTACTTC.

The genes are TRBV4-2 and TRBJ1-1, with D perhaps matching TRBD1 (5 bases). Trimming pared 3 bases from V and 5 bases from J, leaving 19 bases between. The CDR3 runs 16 residues. The germline V gene encodes CDR1 LGHNA and CDR2 YNFKEQ. CDR3 loop: CASSHPQGGAGTEAFF. DNA of the CDR3: TGTGCCAGCAGCCACCCCCAGGGAGGGGCGGGTACTGAAGCTTTCTTT.